This TCR beta chain was identified during a study of blood T cell repertoires in COVID-19. In the original workflow: By means of reference gene primer amplification, nucleated cell counts were estimated. The assay was immunoSEQ multiplex PCR, and TCRdb's table has in-frame clones only and misses some. V and J calls and clone size follow that table, whereas D and trimming were derived from the DNA. The profile shows about 260,000 clones, about 86% of them singletons. The CDR3 consists of 13 residues. The ends were cut back, 5 bases at V and 6 bases at J, with 13 bases in the middle. CDR1 is MNHEY, CDR2 SVGAGI, per germline.

The chain carries TRBV6-5 and TRBJ1-2; a weak D match, TRBD1 (6 bases). The source material was peripheral blood. This clonotype was sampled from a man aged 25 to 40 with active or convalescent COVID-19. Here the CDR3 reads CASSRTQGDGYTF. CDR3 sequence (DNA): TGTGCCAGCAGTAGAACACAGGGAGATGGCTACACCTTC.